This T cell receptor beta chain was captured by sequencing in a study of blood T cells in healthy people across ages. Findings of the study overall: Long-lived donors had more naive CD4+ cells and higher diversity than aged donors. Significant beta diversity loss was already apparent by age approximately 42, declining roughly linearly.

This CDR3 has 15 residues. Germline CDR1 and CDR2: SGHRS and YFSETQ. V lost 2 bases, J lost 4 bases, and 4 bases stayed unmatched. Of note for this clonotype: The target antigen is unknown.

Using a J-beta primer mix together with a sample-barcoded 5' primer, a second PCR was run for roughly 6 to 11 cycles. From the 5' RACE reads, TCRdb called clonotypes with MiXCR, one entry per CDR3 protein. The top ten clones hold more than 35% of a sample with approximately 690,000 distinct CDR3 sequences, 58% of them seen once. The chain carries TRBV5-1 and TRBJ1-4; TRBD1 matches 8 bases. The sequenced sample consisted of blood. This TCR came from a man in his sixties in good health. The CDR3 region has the DNA TGCGCCAGCAGCTTCGGACAGGGAAGTAATGAAAAACTGTTTTTT. Translated: CASSFGQGSNEKLFF. The full variable domain, completed using reference TRBV5-1 and TRBJ1-4, is KAGVTQTPRYLIKTRGQQVTLSCSPISGHRSVSWYQQTPGQGLQFLFEYFSETQRNKGNFPGRFSGRQFSNSRSEMNVSTLELGDSALYLCASSFGQGSNEKLFFGSGTQLSVL.